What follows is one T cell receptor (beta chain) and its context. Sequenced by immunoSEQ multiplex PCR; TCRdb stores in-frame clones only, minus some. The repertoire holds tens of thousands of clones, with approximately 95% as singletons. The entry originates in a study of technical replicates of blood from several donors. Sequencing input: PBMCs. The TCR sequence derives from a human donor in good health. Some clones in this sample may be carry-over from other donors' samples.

The CDR3 DNA follows: TGTGCCAGCAGTTGGATTGTTGGCCACTATAATGGCTACACCTTC. Encoded protein: CASSWIVGHYNGYTF. This chain links TRBV5-6 with TRBJ1-2; D unclear. The V end lost 5 bases, the J end lost 6 bases, and 20 bases lay between the germline ends. Germline V gives CDR1 SGHDT, CDR2 YYEEEE. The CDR3 is made up of 15 amino acids.